The next 17 T cell receptor beta chains were all read from a single sample in a study of CD8 T cells in ankylosing spondylitis. One entry per CDR3 protein, called by TCRdb with MiXCR from the 5' RACE reads. The sample holds more than 150,000 distinct CDR3 sequences, about 20% seen once. Specimen: blood, either unsorted or a sorted T cell fraction (not recorded which). Source of these receptors: a male donor aged 10 to 30 with ankylosing spondylitis or in good health (not recorded which).

Many counts were recorded for this clonotype. V is TRBV4-1 and J is TRBJ2-1; TRBD2 agrees at 11 bases. V dropped 6 bases and J dropped 8; count of bases not matched to a gene: 18. The CDR3 covers 18 residues. CDR1 and CDR2 (germline): MGHRA, YSYEKL. The CDR3, as DNA: TGCGCCAGCAGTCCCGAGGTTTATAGCGGGAGGGCCATTGATGAGCAGTTCTTC. Translated: CASSPEVYSGRAIDEQFF.

This clonotype was detected many times. The chain carries TRBV20-1 and TRBJ2-7, with 8 bases fitting TRBD1. Germline V gives CDR1 DFQATT, CDR2 SNEGSKA (reference sequence). The CDR3 contains 15 residues. CDR3 residues: CRANRRTGSSYEQYV. The CDR3 nucleotides read TGCAGGGCAAATAGACGGACAGGGAGCTCCTACGAGCAGTACGTC.

This clonotype has a count of ten or more. The chain employs TRBV29-1 and TRBJ2-1; D not certain. This CDR3 contains 10 residues. The germline gives CDR1 SQVTM, CDR2 ANQGSEA. Trimming shortened V by 1 base and J by 13 bases, and 8 bases separated the two germline ends. CDR3 residues: CSVEVPDQFF. For the CDR3, the DNA is TGCAGCGTTGAAGTTCCAGACCAGTTCTTC.

The chain uses TRBV11-3 and TRBJ1-1, with a tentative D call TRBD1 (5 bases). The CDR3 is 15 residues long. V was trimmed by 6 bases and J by 1 base, leaving 15 bases between them. CDR1 is SGHNT and CDR2 is YENEEA in the germline V gene. CDR3 DNA: TGTGCCAGCAGTCTAACCCCAGGGCGGAACACTGAAGCTTTCTTT. Protein product: CASSLTPGRNTEAFF. The variable domain in full, completed from reference TRBV11-3 and TRBJ1-1, reads EAGVVQSPRYKIIEKKQPVAFWCNPISGHNTLYWYLQNLGQGPELLIRYENEEAVDDSQLPKDRFSAERLKGVDSTLKIQPAELGDSAVYLCASSLTPGRNTEAFFGQGTRLTVV.

This clonotype was counted many times. J is TRBJ1-1 and V is TRBV12-3 or TRBV12-4; TRBD1 matches 7 bases. This CDR3 is built from 14 residues. Trimming removed 5 bases from V and 3 bases from J; junction bases left unmatched: 6. As DNA, the CDR3 is TGTGCCAGCAGTACCAGGGGGGGTGACACTGAAGCTTTCTTT. Amino acid sequence: CASSTRGGDTEAFF.

This clonotype was observed many times. This rearrangement joins TRBV15 to TRBJ2-5; 7 nucleotides line up with TRBD1. The CDR3 extends over 15 amino acids. After removal of 3 bases from V and 1 base from J, the junction contained 5 bases not matched to a gene. From germline, CDR1 is LNHNV and CDR2 YYDKDF (reference sequence). CDR3 residues: CATSSQQGRQETQYF. The CDR3 region has the DNA TGTGCCACCAGCAGTCAACAGGGGCGCCAAGAGACCCAGTACTTC.

This clonotype was found many times. The J gene is TRBJ2-7, the V gene TRBV7-2; D remains unclear. Germline V gene data show CDR1 as SGHTA and CDR2 as FQGNSA. V was cut by 0 bases and J by 4 bases, with 10 bases left in between. The CDR3 is 14 residues long. The DNA of the CDR3 is TGTGCCAGCAGCTTAGCATTGCGTGTTTACGAGCAGTACTTC. This translates into CASSLALRVYEQYF.

Many counts were recorded for this clonotype. The chain combines TRBV20-1 with TRBJ1-1; 9 positions match TRBD1. Trimming at V came to 6 bases and at J to 6 bases, leaving 14 bases not matched to a gene. CDR1 is DFQATT, CDR2 SNEGSKA, per germline (reference sequence). The CDR3 contains 15 residues. CDR3 region: CSASGGTGRSAEAFF. The CDR3 DNA reads TGCAGTGCAAGTGGTGGGACAGGGCGGTCCGCTGAAGCTTTCTTT.

This clonotype was seen ten or more times. The chain combines TRBV5-1 with TRBJ1-2; the match to TRBD1 covers 8 bases. The CDR3 totals 14 residues. J lost 4 bases, V lost 5 bases, and 7 bases had no gene match. Germline V gives CDR1 SGHRS, CDR2 YFSETQ. CDR3 in DNA: TGCGCCAGCAGTCCGGGGACAGGACCCTATGGCTACACCTTC. Translation gives CASSPGTGPYGYTF.

This clonotype was counted ten times or more. The chain has TRBV9 and TRBJ2-1, with 8 bases lining up with TRBD2. This CDR3 contains 15 residues. J gave up 3 bases and V 0 bases, and 2 bases lay outside the gene matches. CDR1 and CDR2 (germline): SGDLS, YYNGEE. As DNA, the CDR3 is TGTGCCAGCAGCGTAGAACTAGCGGACTACAATGAGCAGTTCTTC. It specifies CASSVELADYNEQFF.

This clonotype was picked up many times. The chain links TRBV4-1 to TRBJ1-1; D gene ambiguous. Germline V gives CDR1 MGHRA, CDR2 YSYEKL. With 0 bases removed from V and 0 bases from J, the gap between germline ends came to 2 bases. CDR3 size: 13 residues. The CDR3 region has the DNA TGCGCCAGCAGCCAAGACTTGAACACTGAAGCTTTCTTT. Amino acids: CASSQDLNTEAFF.

This clonotype was seen ten or more times. V gene TRBV24-1 combines with J gene TRBJ2-6, with D possibly matching TRBD2 (5 bases). Deletions cut 7 bases from V and 7 bases from J, with 13 bases between. Per germline, CDR1 KGHDR and CDR2 SFDVKD. The CDR3 contains 14 residues. The CDR3 nucleotides read TGTGCCACCAGGGCTAACAGCGGAGCCAACGTCCTGACTTTC. It codes for CATRANSGANVLTF.

The sample holds many counts of this clonotype. The chain has TRBV4-1 and TRBJ2-5; a weak D match, TRBD2 (5 bases). CDR3 length: 12 amino acids. V lost 1 base and J 7 bases, leaving 7 bases between the germline ends. Germline CDR1 reads MGHRA; CDR2 reads YSYEKL. CDR3 DNA sequence: TGCGCCAGCAGCCAAGGAGGGAGGACCCAGTACTTC. Its protein product is CASSQGGRTQYF.

This clonotype was observed at least ten times. The J gene is TRBJ1-1, the V gene TRBV20-1, with D perhaps TRBD1 (5 bases). Per germline, CDR1 DFQATT and CDR2 SNEGSKA (reference sequence). The CDR3 totals 12 residues. V gave up 2 bases and J gave up 3 bases, with 7 bases separating them. This CDR3 reads CSARQGDTEAFF. DNA of the CDR3: TGCAGTGCTAGACAGGGTGACACTGAAGCTTTCTTT.

Ten or more counts support this clonotype. The rearrangement uses TRBV12-3 or TRBV12-4 and TRBJ1-1; 8 nucleotides match TRBD1. The CDR3 consists of 16 residues. The J segment lost 1 base and the V segment lost 5 bases, leaving 9 bases of the junction unmatched. CDR3 sequence: CASSGITGGPNTEAFF. The CDR3 region has the DNA TGTGCCAGCAGTGGGATTACAGGGGGACCGAACACTGAAGCTTTCTTT.

This clonotype was detected ten times or more. V usage is TRBV7-2 and J usage is TRBJ2-7; no clear D. V dropped 1 base and J dropped 4 bases, with 8 bases sitting between them. Germline-derived CDR1 and CDR2 are SGHTA and FQGNSA. The CDR3 consists of 13 residues. CDR3 nucleotide sequence: TGTGCCAGCAGCTTAGTGGCGCTTTACGAGCAGTACTTC. Protein: CASSLVALYEQYF.

This clonotype has more than one count but fewer than ten. V gene TRBV29-1 combines with J gene TRBJ1-3; D unresolved. This CDR3 is built from 12 residues. Trimming removed 5 bases at V and 0 bases at J, with 5 bases between. Germline V gene data show CDR1 as SQVTM and CDR2 as ANQGSEA. The CDR3 bases are TGCAGCGTTTCAAGCTCTGGAAACACCATATATTTT. Protein sequence: CSVSSSGNTIYF.